The source of this T cell receptor (beta chain) is a study of T cells after yellow fever vaccination. CDR3 length equals 15 residues. The germline V gene encodes CDR1 MGHRA and CDR2 YSYEKL. With 0 bases removed from V and 4 bases from J, the gap between germline ends came to 11 bases. This clonotype has ten or more counts. TCRdb recomputed calls from the 5' RACE reads with MiXCR, one row per CDR3 protein. Of tens of thousands of distinct CDR3 sequences listed, approximately 7% are singletons. The rearrangement uses TRBV4-1 and TRBJ2-3; maybe TRBD1 (5 bases). Material: CD8+ T cells sorted from PBMCs, obtained approximately 40 days after the first yellow fever vaccination. This clonotype was sampled from a man between 18 and 29 years old who received the YFV17D yellow fever vaccine. The CDR3 nucleotides are TGCGCCAGCAGCCAAGAGGGCAGGGCGGCAGATACGCAGTATTTT. Protein product: CASSQEGRAADTQYF.